The 22 T cell receptor beta chains below all came from one sample that was sequenced in a study of blood T cell repertoires in COVID-19. Profiling relied on immunoSEQ multiplex PCR, and the TCRdb table lists in-frame clones only, not all of them. The data hold about 74,000 clones, with 88% observed a single time. Sequencing was carried out using peripheral blood. These receptors all stem from a woman of 80 years or more with acute or convalescent COVID-19.

The J gene is TRBJ1-5, the V gene TRBV30; the D is unclear. V was trimmed by 3 bases and J by 3 bases, leaving 12 bases between them. The length of the CDR3 is 14 residues. The germline V gene encodes CDR1 GTSNPN and CDR2 SVGIG (reference sequence). In DNA form, the CDR3 reads TGTGCCTGGAGCCTAGGAGGGAACAATCAGCCCCAGCATTTT. Its protein is CAWSLGGNNQPQHF.

This clone was detected a few times. The chain couples TRBV5-1 to TRBJ2-1, with 8 bases that match TRBD2. J was trimmed by 9 bases and V by 3 bases; bases with no gene match: 11. CDR3 length: 15 residues. The germline gives CDR1 SGHRS, CDR2 YFSETQ. The CDR3 DNA follows: TGCGCCAGCAGCTACGTAGCGGGGTCCACAGGTGAGCAGTTCTTC. It codes for CASSYVAGSTGEQFF.

The genes are TRBV5-1 and TRBJ2-7; D perhaps matches TRBD2 (6 bases). Per germline, CDR1 SGHRS and CDR2 YFSETQ. V was trimmed by 4 bases and J by 4 bases, leaving 15 bases between them. The CDR3 length is 14 residues. CDR3 sequence reads: CASSLRGSGYEQYF. The DNA for the CDR3 is TGCGCCAGCAGCCTACGGGGGTCAGGGTACGAGCAGTACTTC.

V gene TRBV7-3 combines with J gene TRBJ2-5; tentatively, D is TRBD2 (5 bases). Trimming cost V 5 bases and J 7 bases, with 14 bases left between them. Germline V lookup: CDR1 SGHTA, CDR2 FQGTGA. The CDR3 has 13 residues. In DNA, the CDR3 is TGTGCCAGCAGCGCCTGGGAGAGCGGGACCCAGTACTTC. The encoded protein is CASSAWESGTQYF. Filled out from reference TRBV7-3 and TRBJ2-5, the complete variable domain reads GAGVSQTPSNKVTEKGKYVELRCDPISGHTALYWYRQSLGQGPEFLIYFQGTGAADDSGLPNDRFFAVRPEGSVSTLKIQRTERGDSAVYLCASSAWESGTQYFGPGTRLLVL.

V and J are TRBV2 and TRBJ2-7; D perhaps matches TRBD1 (6 bases). This CDR3 is built from 15 residues. V lost 1 base to trimming and J lost 2 bases, with 12 bases between them. From germline, CDR1 is SNHLY and CDR2 FYNNEI. The CDR3 spells CASSEGQGTAYEQYF. The CDR3 region has the DNA TGTGCCAGCAGTGAAGGGCAGGGGACGGCCTACGAGCAGTACTTC.

The chain carries TRBV7-2 and TRBJ1-5; 8 positions agree with TRBD1. CDR3 length equals 15 residues. Germline V gene sequence: CDR1 SGHTA, CDR2 FQGNSA. Trimming took 4 bases from V and 4 from J; bases not matched to a gene: 6. The CDR3 region has the DNA TGTGCCAGCAGCTCGAGGACAGGGTCAAATCAGCCCCAGCATTTT. Residues: CASSSRTGSNQPQHF.

CDR3 protein: CASTPRGTSGNEQFF. The DNA for the CDR3 is TGTGCCAGCACCCCCCGAGGGACTAGCGGGAATGAGCAGTTCTTC. This chain uses TRBV9 with TRBJ2-1; 12 bases are shared with TRBD2. V dropped 6 bases and J dropped 7; count of bases not matched to a gene: 8. This CDR3 has 15 residues. Germline V lookup: CDR1 SGDLS, CDR2 YYNGEE.

This rearrangement joins TRBV18 to TRBJ2-2, with a weak D call TRBD1 (6 bases). The CDR3 runs to 14 residues. Germline V gene data show CDR1 as KGHSH and CDR2 as LQKENI. Between the trimmed V and J ends, which lost 6 bases and 4 bases, there was a span of 12 bases. This chain's CDR3 is CASSQGQSTGELFF. CDR3 nucleotide sequence: TGTGCCAGCTCCCAAGGACAGTCCACCGGGGAGCTGTTTTTT.

V and J are TRBV4-1 and TRBJ2-7, with TRBD2 matching 15 bases. CDR3 length: 17 residues. CDR1 and CDR2 (germline): MGHRA, YSYEKL. J was trimmed by 4 bases and V by 5 bases; bases with no gene match: 9. Written as DNA, the CDR3 is TGCGCCAGCAGCGCCGATAGGGGGACTAGCGGGAGGTACGAGCAGTACTTC. Encoded protein: CASSADRGTSGRYEQYF.

The V gene is TRBV3-1 (or the pseudogene TRBV3-2), the J gene TRBJ2-4; TRBD2 matches 10 bases. CDR3 length: 19 residues. V trimming: 0 bases; J trimming: 4 bases; junction bases outside the gene matches: 12. Germline-derived CDR1 and CDR2 are LGHDT and YNNKEL (reference sequence). CDR3 DNA: TGTGCCAGCAGCCAAGATAGCGGGGCTAGCGGGAGTTCGAAAAACATTCAGTACTTC. Encoded protein: CASSQDSGASGSSKNIQYF.

Written as DNA, the CDR3 is TGTGCCAGCAGCGTAGAGGGGCAGGGCGGTCAGCCCCAGCATTTT. Encoded protein: CASSVEGQGGQPQHF. V usage is TRBV9 and J usage is TRBJ1-5, with D possibly being TRBD1 (5 bases). Trimming pared 0 bases from V and 6 bases from J, leaving 13 bases between. The CDR3 runs 15 residues. Looked up from germline, CDR1 is SGDLS and CDR2 is YYNGEE.

The rearrangement joins TRBV5-1 to TRBJ2-3; 8 nucleotides align to TRBD2. Germline V gives CDR1 SGHRS, CDR2 YFSETQ. Trimming cost V 0 bases and J 1 base; bases outside gene matches: 10. The length of the CDR3 is 18 residues. CDR3 nucleotides: TGCGCCAGCAGCTTGGGGCGACTAGCGAGTGGTGGCACAGATACGCAGTATTTT. It specifies CASSLGRLASGGTDTQYF.

CDR3 sequence: CASSEFLTGGGDYGYTF. CDR3 bases: TGTGCCAGCAGTGAATTCTTGACAGGGGGGGGAGACTATGGCTACACCTTC. The V call is TRBV2, the J call TRBJ1-2, with TRBD1 matching 9 bases. CDR1 and CDR2 from the germline V gene are SNHLY and FYNNEI. The CDR3 length is 17 residues. J gave up 3 bases and V 2 bases, and 10 bases lay outside the gene matches.

The rearrangement joins TRBV20-1 to TRBJ1-1; D call uncertain. CDR1 is DFQATT, CDR2 SNEGSKA, per germline (reference sequence). The CDR3 loop spans 11 amino acids. Trimming removed 3 bases at V and 3 bases at J, with 5 bases between. CDR3 sequence (DNA): TGCAGTGCTAGGGAGTACACTGAAGCTTTCTTT. Protein product: CSAREYTEAFF.

The gene calls are TRBV5-1 and TRBJ2-5; 8 bases agree with TRBD1. V lost 1 base to trimming and J lost 2 bases; unmatched junction nucleotides: 4. CDR1 and CDR2 (germline): SGHRS, YFSETQ. This CDR3 comprises 15 residues. The CDR3 DNA is TGCGCCAGCAGCTTGACAGGGGGGCGACAAGAGACCCAGTACTTC. Protein product: CASSLTGGRQETQYF.

This chain joins TRBV5-8 and TRBJ2-3; a possible D gene is TRBD2 (5 bases). V was trimmed by 4 bases and J by 2 bases, leaving 11 bases between them. CDR3 length: 14 residues. The germline V gene encodes CDR1 SGHTS and CDR2 YDEGEE. CDR3 amino acids: CASSVGLSTDTQYF. The CDR3 bases are TGTGCCAGCAGCGTTGGACTGTCCACAGATACGCAGTATTTT.

V and J are TRBV28 and TRBJ2-5; a weak D match, TRBD2 (6 bases). The length of the CDR3 is 14 residues. Germline V gene data show CDR1 as MDHEN and CDR2 as SYDVKM. The ends were cut back, 3 bases at V and 1 base at J, with 9 bases in the middle. In DNA form, the CDR3 reads TGTGCCAGCAGTTTGGGGGGTCCCCAAGAGACCCAGTACTTC. Translation gives CASSLGGPQETQYF.

The J gene is TRBJ1-2, the V gene TRBV5-1, with a tentative D call TRBD1 (6 bases). Trimming pared 0 bases from V and 4 bases from J, leaving 13 bases between. Germline lookup yields CDR1 SGHRS and CDR2 YFSETQ. The CDR3 runs to 15 residues. CDR3 protein: CASSLDGQGFYGYTF. The CDR3, as DNA: TGCGCCAGCAGCTTGGACGGTCAGGGGTTCTATGGCTACACCTTC.

The gene calls are TRBV5-3 and TRBJ2-7; unclear D gene. TRBV5-3 is sorted into the ORF group, with uncertain function. The ends were cut back, 5 bases at V and 7 bases at J, with 13 bases in the middle. The CDR3 consists of 12 residues. CDR3 coding DNA: TGTGCCAGAAGTTCCCGCGGCCAGGAGCAGTACTTC. It yields the protein CARSSRGQEQYF.

V gene TRBV4-3 combines with J gene TRBJ2-1, with 8 bases identical to TRBD2. V dropped 0 bases and J dropped 3; count of bases not matched to a gene: 4. Germline V lookup: CDR1 LGHNA, CDR2 YSLEER. The CDR3 loop spans 16 amino acids. In nucleotides, the CDR3 is TGCGCCAGCAGCCAAGATACGGGGGGGCTCTACAATGAGCAGTTCTTC. It encodes CASSQDTGGLYNEQFF.

V usage is TRBV19 and J usage is TRBJ1-1, with D tentatively TRBD1 (5 bases). Germline V gene data show CDR1 as LNHDA and CDR2 as SQIVND (reference sequence). V was pared by 8 bases and J by 5 bases, with 12 bases between. The CDR3 spans 12 residues. The CDR3 nucleotides are TGTGCCAGTCGACAGAGGAGTACTGAAGCTTTCTTT. Amino acid sequence: CASRQRSTEAFF.

The genes are TRBV6-2 or TRBV6-3 and TRBJ1-1; D is unresolved. Per germline, CDR1 MNHEY and CDR2 SVGEGT. There are 12 residues in the CDR3. V gave up 0 bases and J gave up 4 bases, with 3 bases separating them. In DNA, the CDR3 is TGTGCCAGCAGTTACTCGAGCACTGAAGCTTTCTTT. Translated, it gives CASSYSSTEAFF.